The entry below gives a single TCR beta chain sequence along with its context. This clone was recorded once. Its antigen is unknown. Base qualities are missing; no much larger clone stands one base away. Samples from volunteer blood donors who had recovered from COVID-19 were contributed by a second Seattle source. Collaborating institutions collected whole blood in K2EDTA tubes following their own protocols. For TCRbeta analysis, collaborator samples were shipped as frozen whole blood, as isolated PBMCs, or as DNA extracted from either sample type. This specimen belongs to a study of blood T cell repertoires in COVID-19 (TCRdb year 2020). At the level of the whole study: The collaborator samples originated in the United States, Italy and Spain and spanned the acute and convalescent phases of COVID-19. The material from the prospective study consisted of cDNA or gDNA derived from T cells, B-cell-depleted T cells, or PBMCs. Subjects who had been exposed to COVID-19, were actively infected with it, or had recovered from it provided the deeply sampled blood TCRbeta repertoires that made up the dataset. The repertoires were released in a freely available public database meant as a resource for research on the immune response to SARS-CoV-2. The samples were drawn from the first 160 participants of the ongoing ImmuneRACE study and from about 1,200 subjects provided by 6 global collaborators. Sample metadata almost always included a de-identified subject ID, COVID-19 status, age in years and sex. Where HLA class I and class II types were available, the types were taken from metadata supplied by the sample provider, not from assay-based typing.

The V and J ends are trimmed by 6 bases and 10 bases, leaving 19 bases between them. The CDR3 holds 14 amino acids from the cysteine to the phenylalanine. The DNA shown is the 42-base CDR3, in frame from base 1. The immunoSEQ Assay, a bias-controlled multiplex PCR, was used to amplify TCRbeta CDR3 regions from genomic DNA. The authors' pipeline ran thus. Within the assay, amplification of reference gene primers was used to estimate how many nucleated cells each sample contained. Sequence reads were collapsed and filtered to measure the absolute abundance of every unique TCRbeta CDR3 rearrangement. For each sample, productive Simpson clonality was calculated as the square root of Simpson's diversity index over productive rearrangements. TCRdb holds this immuneACCESS table with in-frame rearrangements only. Some clones are missing; in checked studies, unresolved V genes explain under half, and the rest has no known cause. V and J calls and clone size are those listed in that table; D and trimming were worked out from the DNA. The table for this sample lists over 250,000 clones; 87% of them were counted only once. The top ten clonotypes cover about 1.4% of the sample.

The investigation overall reported the following: How much clinical and demographic metadata was included differed by source and by participant, and the metadata was provided uncurated.

Sequencing input: peripheral blood. The chain is made from TRBV23-1 and TRBJ1-5; TRBD1 is possibly the D segment (5 matching bases). TRBV23-1 is given ORF status, its function remaining uncertain. The TCR sequence derives from a woman between 35 and 50 years old who had recovered from COVID-19. The nucleotide sequence reads as follows: TGCGCCAGCAGACGGGGGACGGATGTTCGACCCCAGCATTTT. Its protein reads: CASRRGTDVRPQHF.